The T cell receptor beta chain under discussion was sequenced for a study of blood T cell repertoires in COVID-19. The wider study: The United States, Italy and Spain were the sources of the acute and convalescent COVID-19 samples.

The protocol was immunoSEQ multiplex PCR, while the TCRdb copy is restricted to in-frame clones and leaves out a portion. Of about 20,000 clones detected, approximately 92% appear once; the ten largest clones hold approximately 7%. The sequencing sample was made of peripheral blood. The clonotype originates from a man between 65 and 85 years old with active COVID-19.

The CDR3 nucleotides read TGCGCCAGCAGCTTTCACAGGGCCGGCACCGGGGAGCTGTTTTTT. It encodes CASSFHRAGTGELFF. The chain joins TRBV4-3 to TRBJ2-2, with D perhaps matching TRBD1 (6 bases). This CDR3 has 15 residues. V was trimmed by 5 bases and J by 4 bases, leaving 14 bases between them. Germline V lookup: CDR1 LGHNA, CDR2 YSLEER.